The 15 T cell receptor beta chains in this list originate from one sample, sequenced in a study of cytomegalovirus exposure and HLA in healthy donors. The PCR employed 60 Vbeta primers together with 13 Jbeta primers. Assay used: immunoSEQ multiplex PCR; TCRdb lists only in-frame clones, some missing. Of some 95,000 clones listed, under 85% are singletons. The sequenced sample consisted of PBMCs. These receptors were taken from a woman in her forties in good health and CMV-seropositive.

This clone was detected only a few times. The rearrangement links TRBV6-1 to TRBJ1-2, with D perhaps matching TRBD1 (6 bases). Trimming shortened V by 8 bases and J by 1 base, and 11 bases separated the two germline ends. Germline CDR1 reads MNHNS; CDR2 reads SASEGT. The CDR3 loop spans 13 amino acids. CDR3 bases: TGTGCCAGCTACTCAGGGGTTAACTATGGCTACACCTTC. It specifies CASYSGVNYGYTF.

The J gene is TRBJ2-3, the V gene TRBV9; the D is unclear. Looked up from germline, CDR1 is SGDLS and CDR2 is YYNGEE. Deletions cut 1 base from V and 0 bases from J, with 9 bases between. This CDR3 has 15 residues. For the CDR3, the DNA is TGTGCCAGCAGCGTAACAGCCGCTAGCACAGATACGCAGTATTTT. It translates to CASSVTAASTDTQYF.

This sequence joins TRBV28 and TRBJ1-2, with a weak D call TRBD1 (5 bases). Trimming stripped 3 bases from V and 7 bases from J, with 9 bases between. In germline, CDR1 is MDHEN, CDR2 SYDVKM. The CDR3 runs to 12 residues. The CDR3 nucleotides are TGTGCCAGCAGTTTGACAGCAACTGGCTACACCTTC. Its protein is CASSLTATGYTF.

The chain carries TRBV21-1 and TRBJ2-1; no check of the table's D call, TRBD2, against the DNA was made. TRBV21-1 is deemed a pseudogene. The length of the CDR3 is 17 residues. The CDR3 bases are TGTGCCAGCGGCCCAAGGACTAGCGGGAGGGCCAGCGATGAGCAGTTCTTC. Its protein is CASGPRTSGRASDEQFF.

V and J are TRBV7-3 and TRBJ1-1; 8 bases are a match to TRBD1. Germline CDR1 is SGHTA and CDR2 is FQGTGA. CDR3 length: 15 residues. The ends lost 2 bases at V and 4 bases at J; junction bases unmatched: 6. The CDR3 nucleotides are TGTGCCAGCAGCTTACAGGGGGCGCGCGGCACTGAAGCTTTCTTT. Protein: CASSLQGARGTEAFF.

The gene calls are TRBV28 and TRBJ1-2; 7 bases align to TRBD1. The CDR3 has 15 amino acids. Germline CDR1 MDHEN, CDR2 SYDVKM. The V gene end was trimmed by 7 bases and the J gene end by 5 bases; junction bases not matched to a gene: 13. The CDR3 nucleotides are TGTGCCAGCATCGAGGGGGCCCTTTTGGGATATGGCTACACCTTC. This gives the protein CASIEGALLGYGYTF.

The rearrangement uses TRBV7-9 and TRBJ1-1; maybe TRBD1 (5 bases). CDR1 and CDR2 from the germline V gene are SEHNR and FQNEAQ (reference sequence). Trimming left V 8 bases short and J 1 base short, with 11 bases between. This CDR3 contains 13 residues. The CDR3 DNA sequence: TGTGCCAGCGCAAGGGGTTCGAACACTGAAGCTTTCTTT. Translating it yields CASARGSNTEAFF.

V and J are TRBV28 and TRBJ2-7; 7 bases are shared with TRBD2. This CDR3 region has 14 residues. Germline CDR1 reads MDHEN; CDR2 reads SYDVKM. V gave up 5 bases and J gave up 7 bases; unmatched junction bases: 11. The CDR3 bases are TGTGCCAGCAGTCCTCTGGCGGGAGTGGAGGAGCAGTACTTC. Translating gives CASSPLAGVEEQYF.

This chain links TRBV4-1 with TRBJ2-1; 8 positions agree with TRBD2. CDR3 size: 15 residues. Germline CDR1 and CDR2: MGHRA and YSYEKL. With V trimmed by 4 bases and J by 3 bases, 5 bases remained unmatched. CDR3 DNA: TGCGCCAGCAGCCTAGCACTAGCGGTCTACAATGAGCAGTTCTTC. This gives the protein CASSLALAVYNEQFF.

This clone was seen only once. CDR3 DNA sequence: TGTGCCAGCTCACCAAGTGATATGGGACAGGGTCAGAGGAAAGCTTTCTTT. It specifies CASSPSDMGQGQRKAFF. J is TRBJ1-1 and V is TRBV18, with 9 bases matching TRBD1. The J segment lost 9 bases and the V segment lost 2 bases, leaving 16 bases of the junction unmatched. The germline V gene has CDR1 KGHSH and CDR2 LQKENI. The length of the CDR3 is 17 residues.

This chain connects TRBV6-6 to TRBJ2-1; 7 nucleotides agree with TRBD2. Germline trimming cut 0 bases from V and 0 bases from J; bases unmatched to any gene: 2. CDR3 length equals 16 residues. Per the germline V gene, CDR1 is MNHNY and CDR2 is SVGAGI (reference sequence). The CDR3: CASSYSGGSSYNEQFF. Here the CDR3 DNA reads TGTGCCAGCAGTTACTCCGGCGGGAGCTCCTACAATGAGCAGTTCTTC.

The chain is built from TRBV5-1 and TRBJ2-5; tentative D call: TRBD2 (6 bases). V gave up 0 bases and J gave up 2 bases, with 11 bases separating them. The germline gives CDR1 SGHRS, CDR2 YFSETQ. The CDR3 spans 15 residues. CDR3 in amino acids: CASSLAAGLQETQYF. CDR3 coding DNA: TGCGCCAGCAGCTTGGCGGCGGGGCTACAAGAGACCCAGTACTTC.

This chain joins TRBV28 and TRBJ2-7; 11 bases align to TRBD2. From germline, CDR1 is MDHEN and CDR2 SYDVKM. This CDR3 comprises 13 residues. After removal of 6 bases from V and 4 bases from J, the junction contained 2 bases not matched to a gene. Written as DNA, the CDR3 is TGTGCCAGCAGCGCTAGCGGGAGGTACGAGCAGTACTTC. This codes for CASSASGRYEQYF.

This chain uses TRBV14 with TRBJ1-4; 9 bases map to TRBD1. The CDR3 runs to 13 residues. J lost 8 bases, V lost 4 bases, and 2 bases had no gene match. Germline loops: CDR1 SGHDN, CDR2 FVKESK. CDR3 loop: CASSRDRGEKLFF. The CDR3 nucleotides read TGTGCCAGCAGCCGAGACAGGGGGGAAAAACTGTTTTTT.

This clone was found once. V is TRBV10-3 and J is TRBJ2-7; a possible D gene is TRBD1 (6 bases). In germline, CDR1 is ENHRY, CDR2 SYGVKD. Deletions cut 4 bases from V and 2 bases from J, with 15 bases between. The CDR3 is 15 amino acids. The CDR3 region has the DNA TGTGCCATCAGTGGTGGGTCAGGGGTAACCTACGAGCAGTACTTC. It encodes CAISGGSGVTYEQYF.